This TCR beta chain was found in a study of CD8 T cells in ankylosing spondylitis (dated by TCRdb to 2016 to 2017). Describing the broader study: T cell receptor beta repertoires were profiled in healthy donors and ankylosing spondylitis patients so that disease-linked TCR variants could be found. In total, the full study cohort was made up of some 110 healthy donors and 25 to 30 ankylosing spondylitis patients. Peripheral blood was sampled, and synovial fluid was additionally collected from ankylosing spondylitis patients.

The listed sequencing device is Illumina HiSeq 2500. Quantitative 5'-RACE with molecular barcodes was used to prepare TCR beta libraries. Per the authors' processing: A new computational method based on a probabilistic model of VDJ rearrangement was used to identify disease-linked TCR variants. TCRdb reworked the public reads: Q25 trimming with fastp, MiXCR clone assembly, productive beta chains retained. Here each entry gathers all rows of one CDR3 protein and keeps the most common genes and DNA. The authors' filters were not applied to this entry. In all, the sample holds some 130,000 distinct CDR3 sequences, and approximately 7.4% of those were seen once. In total, the top ten clones hold roughly 12% of the sample. The paper's findings and limits, for the study overall: According to the report, matched synovial fluid samples from ankylosing spondylitis patients were significantly enriched for the disease-linked clones. Some of the motif variants had been reported before in the synovial fluid and blood of reactive arthritis patients, a finding that suggests common disease-initiation mechanisms. The disease-linked clones showed a CD8+ phenotype and occurred at relatively low frequencies in peripheral blood. Blood from ankylosing spondylitis patients appeared to be characterized by a TCR beta motif composed of about eight highly homologous amino acid variants.

The table lists this clonotype with many counts. Its antigen target is currently unknown. No per-base quality is available; no much larger clone lies one base away. Source material: blood, either unsorted or a sorted T cell fraction (not recorded which). The receptor was derived from a female donor with ankylosing spondylitis or in good health (not recorded which).

DNA sequence: TGCGCCAGCAGCCAAGATCATGGTTTGAGCTCCGAGCAGTACTTC. The encoded protein is CASSQDHGLSSEQYF. Recombination joined TRBV4-3 with TRBJ2-7; the D segment cannot be called with confidence. The CDR3 measures 15 amino acids from cysteine to phenylalanine. The entry retains the CDR3 DNA only, 45 bases that are in frame from base 1. V loses 0 bases of germline sequence and J loses 6 bases, and the interval between the two ends is 15 bases. In the germline V gene, CDR1 corresponds to LGHNA and CDR2 to YSLEER.